This T cell receptor (beta chain) was sequenced in a study of cytomegalovirus exposure and HLA in healthy donors. Study-wide findings and caveats: At a 0.05 false discovery rate, a later analysis found approximately 17,000 TCR beta sequences to be associated with HLA alleles.

Primers: 60 Vbeta forward and 13 Jbeta reverse. The method was immunoSEQ multiplex PCR; TCRdb's version includes in-frame clones alone and lacks a portion of them. The table shows 150,000 to 180,000 clones, with around three quarters occurring only once. Worth noting for this clone: The target antigen is unknown.

This TCR came from a woman in her forties in good health and CMV-seronegative. Sequencing was performed on PBMCs.

Written as DNA, the CDR3 is TGTGCCAGCGCAGCGTACGGGGTAACCTACGAGCAGTACTTC. Its translation: CASAAYGVTYEQYF. V is TRBV6-5 and J is TRBJ2-7; maybe TRBD2 (5 bases). Deletions cut 8 bases from V and 2 bases from J, with 16 bases between. CDR1 is MNHEY, CDR2 SVGAGI, per germline. The CDR3 is made up of 14 amino acids.